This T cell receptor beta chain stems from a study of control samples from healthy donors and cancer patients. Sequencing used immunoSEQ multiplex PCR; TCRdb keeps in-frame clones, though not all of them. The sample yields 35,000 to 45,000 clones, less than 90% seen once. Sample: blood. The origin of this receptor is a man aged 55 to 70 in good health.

The CDR3 loop reads CASSPRDGREKLFF. The CDR3 DNA sequence: TGCGCCAGCAGCCCCCGGGACGGTCGTGAAAAACTGTTTTTT. This rearrangement joins TRBV5-1 to TRBJ1-4; perhaps TRBD1 as D (5 bases). The V end was cut by 4 bases, the J end by 7 bases, with 14 bases between. Looked up from germline, CDR1 is SGHRS and CDR2 is YFSETQ. This CDR3 contains 14 residues.